A single sample is the source of the 28 T cell receptor beta chains below, sequenced in a study of cytomegalovirus exposure and HLA in healthy donors. 60 Vbeta and 13 Jbeta primers were used in PCR. Generated by immunoSEQ multiplex PCR, the TCRdb table keeps only in-frame clones and is missing some. The sample has some 160,000 clones, 70% to 85% seen once; the top ten hold 1.5% to 2%. The sample was PBMCs. These receptors originate from a woman under 40 in good health and CMV-seronegative.

This chain links TRBV9 with TRBJ2-1; no clear D gene. Trimming shortened V by 4 bases and J by 3 bases, and 8 bases separated the two germline ends. Germline V gene lookup returns CDR1 SGDLS and CDR2 YYNGEE. The CDR3 consists of 13 residues. CDR3 amino acids: CASSLSFYNEQFF. CDR3 DNA sequence: TGTGCCAGCAGCCTGAGTTTCTACAATGAGCAGTTCTTC.

This clone was observed once. The gene calls are TRBV30 and TRBJ2-2; 7 bases map to TRBD2. Trimming cost V 1 base and J 3 bases; bases outside gene matches: 5. The germline V gene has CDR1 GTSNPN and CDR2 SVGIG (reference sequence). This CDR3 contains 15 residues. This CDR3 is CAWSAREDYTGELFF. Here the CDR3 DNA reads TGTGCCTGGAGTGCCCGGGAGGATTACACCGGGGAGCTGTTTTTT.

The V gene is TRBV5-1, the J gene TRBJ2-7; TRBD1 agrees at 7 bases. Germline loops: CDR1 SGHRS, CDR2 YFSETQ. The CDR3 has 13 residues. The V gene end was trimmed by 3 bases and the J gene end by 2 bases; junction bases not matched to a gene: 2. The CDR3 is CASSSGQTYEQYF. CDR3 DNA sequence: TGCGCCAGCAGCTCGGGACAGACCTACGAGCAGTACTTC.

V and J are TRBV2 and TRBJ2-1; 9 nucleotides agree with TRBD1. Germline CDR1 SNHLY, CDR2 FYNNEI. The CDR3 extends over 12 amino acids. V shed 9 bases and J 9 bases; nucleotides not matched to a gene: 6. The CDR3 DNA is TGTGCCAGGGGACAGGGAGGTAGTGAGCAGTTCTTC. The encoded protein is CARGQGGSEQFF.

The chain recombines TRBV30 with TRBJ2-1; 8 nucleotides agree with TRBD2. J lost 8 bases, V lost 5 bases, and 11 bases had no gene match. This CDR3 is built from 14 residues. The germline CDR1 and CDR2 sequences are GTSNPN and SVGIG (reference sequence). The CDR3 DNA reads as TGTGCCTGGGCGGGACTAGTCCTCGCAGATGAGCAGTTCTTC. Amino acids: CAWAGLVLADEQFF. Complete variable domain (other parts from reference TRBV30 and TRBJ2-1): SQTIHQWPATLVQPVGSPLSLECTVEGTSNPNLYWYRQAAGRGLQLLFYSVGIGQISSEVPQNLSASRPQDRQFILSSKKLLLSDSGFYLCAWAGLVLADEQFFGPGTRLTVL.

The rearrangement joins TRBV27 to TRBJ1-1; D unclear. The CDR3 extends over 15 amino acids. CDR1 is MNHEY, CDR2 SMNVEV, per germline (reference sequence). Between the trimmed V and J ends, which lost 1 base and 0 bases, there was a span of 9 bases. In nucleotides, the CDR3 is TGTGCCAGCAGTTTATGGGCAAGCATGAACACTGAAGCTTTCTTT. Translation: CASSLWASMNTEAFF.

V is TRBV7-9 and J is TRBJ2-7, with a tentative D call TRBD1 (5 bases). The CDR3 contains 14 residues. The V end lost 2 bases, the J end lost 0 bases, and 8 bases lay between the germline ends. Germline V gene lookup returns CDR1 SEHNR and CDR2 FQNEAQ (reference sequence). The CDR3 protein is CASSLPGNSYEQYF. DNA of the CDR3: TGTGCCAGCAGCTTACCAGGGAACTCCTACGAGCAGTACTTC.

J is TRBJ1-2 and V is TRBV7-2, with TRBD1 matching 7 bases. Germline V lookup: CDR1 SGHTA, CDR2 FQGNSA. CDR3 length: 14 amino acids. Trimming removed 0 bases from V and 4 bases from J; junction bases left unmatched: 2. The CDR3 bases are TGTGCCAGCAGCTTAGCGGGGGACAGCTATGGCTACACCTTC. This gives the protein CASSLAGDSYGYTF.

J is TRBJ1-5 and V is TRBV6-5; TRBD1 aligns across 8 bases. This CDR3 spans 15 amino acids. The germline V gene encodes CDR1 MNHEY and CDR2 SVGAGI. The V and J ends lost 5 bases and 2 bases, in that order; junction bases with no gene match: 5. The CDR3 nucleotides read TGTGCCAGCAGTGGGCCGGGACAGGGCAATCAGCCCCAGCATTTT. The encoded protein is CASSGPGQGNQPQHF.

The chain recombines TRBV27 with TRBJ2-5; 8 bases map to TRBD2. J lost 3 bases, V lost 8 bases, and 2 bases had no gene match. The germline gives CDR1 MNHEY, CDR2 SMNVEV (reference sequence). The CDR3 has 12 residues. CDR3 sequence (DNA): TGTGCCAGCCGGACTAGCAAAGAGACCCAGTACTTC. Its protein is CASRTSKETQYF.

This chain connects TRBV27 to TRBJ1-2; 11 bases line up with TRBD1. The CDR3 consists of 14 residues. Germline CDR1 MNHEY, CDR2 SMNVEV (reference sequence). V lost 2 bases to trimming and J lost 8 bases; unmatched junction nucleotides: 4. CDR3: CASSLGQGALGYTF. For the CDR3, the DNA is TGTGCCAGCAGTTTAGGACAGGGGGCGCTGGGCTACACCTTC.

The chain combines TRBV10-2 with TRBJ2-7, with 8 bases matching TRBD2. Germline V CDR1 and CDR2: WSHSY, SAAADI. The length of the CDR3 is 16 residues. Trimming at V came to 7 bases and at J to 3 bases, leaving 14 bases not matched to a gene. The CDR3 DNA reads as TGCGCCAGCATCGCCGGGGGGGCCCATCCTTACTACGAGCAGTACTTC. This translates into CASIAGGAHPYYEQYF.

The rearrangement uses TRBV4-1 and TRBJ2-7; the D gene is possibly TRBD2 (5 bases). The V gene lost 0 bases and the J gene lost 5 bases, with 14 bases spanning the gap. The CDR3 has 15 amino acids. Per germline, CDR1 MGHRA and CDR2 YSYEKL. The CDR3 DNA reads TGCGCCAGCAGCCAAGATCGGGCTAGCAGAGACGAGCAGTACTTC. Encoded protein: CASSQDRASRDEQYF.

V gene TRBV9 combines with J gene TRBJ2-5; D perhaps matches TRBD2 (6 bases). Germline V CDR1 and CDR2: SGDLS, YYNGEE. The V end lost 0 bases, the J end lost 7 bases, and 13 bases lay between the germline ends. This CDR3 has 14 amino acids. This CDR3 reads CASSVGGGDGTQYF. In DNA, the CDR3 is TGTGCCAGCAGCGTAGGTGGAGGGGATGGGACCCAGTACTTC.

The V gene is TRBV19, the J gene TRBJ1-5, with TRBD1 as a possible D gene (5 bases). The germline CDR1 and CDR2 sequences are LNHDA and SQIVND (reference sequence). Trimming took off 7 bases at V and 5 bases at J, with 12 bases between the two ends. CDR3 length: 13 residues. For the CDR3, the DNA is TGTGCCAGTAAAGCCGGGGACTATCAGCCCCAGCATTTT. Its translation is CASKAGDYQPQHF.

The CDR3 loop reads CASSPRTGADNEQFF. DNA for the CDR3: TGCGCCAGCAGCCCTAGGACAGGGGCCGACAATGAGCAGTTCTTC. The gene calls are TRBV4-1 and TRBJ2-1; 9 nucleotides align to TRBD1. CDR3 length equals 15 residues. With 4 bases clipped from V and 5 bases from J, the junction kept 6 bases outside the gene matches. Germline CDR1 reads MGHRA; CDR2 reads YSYEKL.

The V gene is TRBV5-4, the J gene TRBJ2-7; TRBD2 matches 7 bases. J gave up 0 bases and V 2 bases, and 2 bases lay outside the gene matches. The CDR3 is 14 residues long. Germline V lookup: CDR1 SGHNT, CDR2 YYREEE (reference sequence). The CDR3 DNA reads as TGTGCCAGCAGCTTCGAGCGGGACTCCTACGAGCAGTACTTC. Encoded protein: CASSFERDSYEQYF. The entire variable domain, with the rest obtained from reference TRBV5-4 and TRBJ2-7, is as follows: ETGVTQSPTHLIKTRGQQVTLRCSSQSGHNTVSWYQQALGQGPQFIFQYYREEENGRGNFPPRFSGLQFPNYSSELNVNALELDDSALYLCASSFERDSYEQYFGPGTRLTVT.

This sequence joins TRBV2 and TRBJ2-2, with D tentatively TRBD2 (6 bases). V was clipped by 7 bases and J by 7 bases, with 19 bases between them. This CDR3 region has 15 residues. CDR1 and CDR2 from the germline V gene are SNHLY and FYNNEI. This CDR3 reads CASTNPGEGIGELFF. CDR3 in DNA: TGTGCCAGCACCAACCCGGGAGAGGGGATCGGGGAGCTGTTTTTT.

This chain uses TRBV11-2 with TRBJ1-1; D remains unclear. The length of the CDR3 is 12 residues. Germline CDR1 reads SGHAT; CDR2 reads FQNNGV. V shed 1 base and J shed 4 bases, with 4 bases lying between them. DNA of the CDR3: TGTGCCAGCAGCTTAGCGGGCACTGAAGCTTTCTTT. This translates into CASSLAGTEAFF.

The rearrangement uses TRBV30 and TRBJ1-2, with D maybe TRBD1 (6 bases). In germline, CDR1 is GTSNPN, CDR2 SVGIG (reference sequence). CDR3 length equals 13 residues. V was clipped by 8 bases and J by 8 bases, with 21 bases between them. The CDR3 loop reads CALPGGVRGGYTF. CDR3 nucleotides: TGTGCCCTCCCCGGTGGGGTAAGGGGGGGCTACACCTTC.

This chain joins TRBV30 and TRBJ2-2; D possibly corresponds to TRBD1 (5 bases). Trimming pared 3 bases from V and 3 bases from J, leaving 8 bases between. From germline, CDR1 is GTSNPN and CDR2 SVGIG (reference sequence). The CDR3 totals 13 residues. CDR3 protein: CAWRDSDTGELFF. The CDR3 nucleotides are TGTGCCTGGAGAGACAGCGACACCGGGGAGCTGTTTTTT.

The chain is built from TRBV4-1 and TRBJ2-1; 7 nucleotides match TRBD1. With V trimmed by 1 base and J by 2 bases, 5 bases remained unmatched. Germline V gene data show CDR1 as MGHRA and CDR2 as YSYEKL. The CDR3 runs to 16 residues. As DNA, the CDR3 is TGCGCCAGCAGCCAAGTGAGGGGGCGAACCTACAATGAGCAGTTCTTC. Translated, it gives CASSQVRGRTYNEQFF.

The chain couples TRBV27 to TRBJ2-7; 9 bases line up with TRBD2. The germline V gene has CDR1 MNHEY and CDR2 SMNVEV (reference sequence). V shed 6 bases, J shed 3 bases, and the junction held 12 bases outside the gene matches. The CDR3 is 16 amino acids. The CDR3 reads CASSSLLAGVNYEQYF. In DNA, the CDR3 is TGTGCCAGCAGCTCTCTATTAGCGGGGGTGAACTACGAGCAGTACTTC.

With respect to this clone: An end of the junction differs from the germline gene, which may be a read error. This chain joins TRBV6-5 and TRBJ1-2; 10 nucleotides agree with TRBD1. The length of the CDR3 is 16 residues. Germline CDR1 reads MNHEY; CDR2 reads SVGAGI. The CDR3 DNA sequence: TGTGCCAGCAGTTACTCTCGGGACAGGGGAAAATATGGCTACCCCTTC. This gives the protein CASSYSRDRGKYGYPF.

V usage is TRBV30 and J usage is TRBJ2-7, with TRBD1 matching 9 bases. V lost 3 bases to trimming and J lost 3 bases; unmatched junction nucleotides: 0. The CDR3 extends over 12 amino acids. Germline lookup yields CDR1 GTSNPN and CDR2 SVGIG (reference sequence). The CDR3 DNA reads TGTGCCTGGAGGGACAGGGGCTACGAGCAGTACTTC. Encoded protein: CAWRDRGYEQYF.

This chain connects TRBV4-1 to TRBJ2-1, with 12 bases that match TRBD1. The CDR3 totals 18 residues. J gave up 4 bases and V 4 bases, and 11 bases lay outside the gene matches. Germline-derived CDR1 and CDR2 are MGHRA and YSYEKL. The DNA of the CDR3 is TGCGCCAGCAGCCCTTCCCGGGACAGGGGGCCGAAATACAATGAGCAGTTCTTC. Translated: CASSPSRDRGPKYNEQFF.

The CDR3 nucleotides read TGCGCCAGCAGACGGGGGACAGATAACTACGAGCAGTACTTC. Translation: CASRRGTDNYEQYF. This sequence joins TRBV5-1 and TRBJ2-7; tentatively, D is TRBD1 (7 bases). There are 14 residues in the CDR3. The V gene lost 5 bases and the J gene lost 3 bases, with 15 bases spanning the gap. The germline V gene has CDR1 SGHRS and CDR2 YFSETQ.

V gene TRBV7-6 combines with J gene TRBJ2-2; 9 nucleotides agree with TRBD2. There are 15 residues in the CDR3. In germline, CDR1 is SGHVS, CDR2 FNYEAQ. The junction had 7 bases not matched to a gene; V was cut back by 5 bases and J by 6 bases. The CDR3 bases are TGTGCCAGCAGCCCGACTAGCGGAGGGGCCGGGGAGCTGTTTTTT. Translated, it gives CASSPTSGGAGELFF.